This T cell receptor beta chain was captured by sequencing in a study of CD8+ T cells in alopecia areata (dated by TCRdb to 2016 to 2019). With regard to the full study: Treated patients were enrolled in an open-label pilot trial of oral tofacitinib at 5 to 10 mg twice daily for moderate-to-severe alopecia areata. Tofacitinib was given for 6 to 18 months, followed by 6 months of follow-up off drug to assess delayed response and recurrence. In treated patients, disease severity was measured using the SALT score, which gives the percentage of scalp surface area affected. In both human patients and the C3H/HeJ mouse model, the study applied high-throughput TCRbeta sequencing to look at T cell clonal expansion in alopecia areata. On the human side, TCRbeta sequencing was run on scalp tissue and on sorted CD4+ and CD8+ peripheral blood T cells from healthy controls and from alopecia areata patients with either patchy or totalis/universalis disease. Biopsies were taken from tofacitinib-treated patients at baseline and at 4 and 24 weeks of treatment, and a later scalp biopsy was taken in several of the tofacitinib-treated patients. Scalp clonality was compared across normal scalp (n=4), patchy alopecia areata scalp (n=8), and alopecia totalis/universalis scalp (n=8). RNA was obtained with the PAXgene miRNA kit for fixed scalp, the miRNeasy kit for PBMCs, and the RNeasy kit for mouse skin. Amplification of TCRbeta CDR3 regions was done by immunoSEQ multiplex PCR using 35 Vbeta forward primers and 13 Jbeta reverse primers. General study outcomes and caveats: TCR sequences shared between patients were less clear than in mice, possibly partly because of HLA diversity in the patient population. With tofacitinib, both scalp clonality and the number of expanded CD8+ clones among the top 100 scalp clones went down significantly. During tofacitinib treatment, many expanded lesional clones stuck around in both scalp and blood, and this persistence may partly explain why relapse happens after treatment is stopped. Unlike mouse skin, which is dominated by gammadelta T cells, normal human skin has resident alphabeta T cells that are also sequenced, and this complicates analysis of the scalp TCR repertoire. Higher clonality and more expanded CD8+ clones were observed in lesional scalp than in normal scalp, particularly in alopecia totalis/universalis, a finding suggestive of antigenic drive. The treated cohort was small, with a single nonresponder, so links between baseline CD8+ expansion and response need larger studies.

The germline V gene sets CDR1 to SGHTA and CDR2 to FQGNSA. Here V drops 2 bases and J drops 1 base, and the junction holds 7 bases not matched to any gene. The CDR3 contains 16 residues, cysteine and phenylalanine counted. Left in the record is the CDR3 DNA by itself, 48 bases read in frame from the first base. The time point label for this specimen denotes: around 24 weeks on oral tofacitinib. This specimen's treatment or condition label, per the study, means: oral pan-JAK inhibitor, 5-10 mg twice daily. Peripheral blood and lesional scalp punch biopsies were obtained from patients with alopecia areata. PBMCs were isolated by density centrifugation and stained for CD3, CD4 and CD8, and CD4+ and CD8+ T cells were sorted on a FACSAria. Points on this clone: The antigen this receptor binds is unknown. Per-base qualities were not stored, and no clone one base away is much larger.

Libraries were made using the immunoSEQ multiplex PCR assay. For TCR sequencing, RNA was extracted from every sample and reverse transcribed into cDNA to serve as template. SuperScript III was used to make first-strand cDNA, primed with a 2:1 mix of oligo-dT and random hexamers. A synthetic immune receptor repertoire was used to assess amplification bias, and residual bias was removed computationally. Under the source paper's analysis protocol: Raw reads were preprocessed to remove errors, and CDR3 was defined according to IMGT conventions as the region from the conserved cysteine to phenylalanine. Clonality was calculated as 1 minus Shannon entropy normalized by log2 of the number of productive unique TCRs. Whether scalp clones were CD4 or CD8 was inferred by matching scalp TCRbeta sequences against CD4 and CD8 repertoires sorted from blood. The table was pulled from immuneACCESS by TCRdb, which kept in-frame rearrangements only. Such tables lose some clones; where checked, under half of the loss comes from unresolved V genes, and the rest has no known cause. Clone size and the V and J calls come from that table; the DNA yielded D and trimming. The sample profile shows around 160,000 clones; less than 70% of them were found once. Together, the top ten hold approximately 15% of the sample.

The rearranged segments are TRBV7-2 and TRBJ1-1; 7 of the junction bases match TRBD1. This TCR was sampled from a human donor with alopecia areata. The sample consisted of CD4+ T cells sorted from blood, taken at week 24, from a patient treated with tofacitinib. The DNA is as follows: TGTGCCAGCAGCTTAACAGGGGTCAGCCCGAACACTGAAGCTTTCTTT. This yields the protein CASSLTGVSPNTEAFF.